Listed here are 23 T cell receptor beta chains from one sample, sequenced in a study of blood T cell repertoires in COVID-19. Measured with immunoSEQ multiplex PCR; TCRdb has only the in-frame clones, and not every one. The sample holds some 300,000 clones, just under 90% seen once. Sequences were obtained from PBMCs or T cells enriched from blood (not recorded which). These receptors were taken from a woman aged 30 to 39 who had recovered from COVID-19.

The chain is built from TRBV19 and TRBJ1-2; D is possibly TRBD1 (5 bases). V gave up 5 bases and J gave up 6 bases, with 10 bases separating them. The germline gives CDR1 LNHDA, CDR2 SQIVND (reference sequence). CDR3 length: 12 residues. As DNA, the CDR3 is TGTGCCAGTAGTGTTCGGGGGGATGGCTACACCTTC. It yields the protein CASSVRGDGYTF.

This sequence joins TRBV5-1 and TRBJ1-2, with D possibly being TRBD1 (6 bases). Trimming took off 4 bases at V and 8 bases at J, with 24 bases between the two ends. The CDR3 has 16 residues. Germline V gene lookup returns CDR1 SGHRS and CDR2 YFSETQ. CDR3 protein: CASSQPRDNNIQGYTF. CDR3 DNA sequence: TGCGCCAGCAGCCAACCCCGGGACAACAACATCCAAGGCTACACCTTC.

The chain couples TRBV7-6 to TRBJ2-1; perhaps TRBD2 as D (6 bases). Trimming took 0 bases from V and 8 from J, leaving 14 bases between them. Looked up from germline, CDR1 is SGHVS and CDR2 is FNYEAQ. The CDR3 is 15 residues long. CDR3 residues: CASSLAGGEGDEQFF. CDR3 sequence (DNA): TGTGCCAGCAGCTTAGCGGGAGGAGAGGGCGATGAGCAGTTCTTC.

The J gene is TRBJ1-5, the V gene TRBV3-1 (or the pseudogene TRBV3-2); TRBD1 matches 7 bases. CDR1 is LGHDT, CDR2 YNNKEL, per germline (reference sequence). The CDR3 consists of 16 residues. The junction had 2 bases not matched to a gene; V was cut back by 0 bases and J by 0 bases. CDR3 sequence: CASSQEGQISNQPQHF. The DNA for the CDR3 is TGTGCCAGCAGCCAAGAGGGACAGATTAGCAATCAGCCCCAGCATTTT.

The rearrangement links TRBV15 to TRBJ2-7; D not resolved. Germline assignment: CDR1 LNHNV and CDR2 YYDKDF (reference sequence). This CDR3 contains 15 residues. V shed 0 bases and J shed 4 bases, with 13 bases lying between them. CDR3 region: CATSRDGSGPYEQYF. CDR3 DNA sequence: TGTGCCACCAGCAGAGATGGGTCGGGTCCTTACGAGCAGTACTTC.

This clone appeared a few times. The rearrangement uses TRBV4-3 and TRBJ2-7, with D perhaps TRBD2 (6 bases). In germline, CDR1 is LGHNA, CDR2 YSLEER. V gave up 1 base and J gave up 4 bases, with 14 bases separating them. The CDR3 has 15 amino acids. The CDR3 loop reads CASSQGAGRFYEQYF. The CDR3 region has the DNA TGCGCCAGCAGCCAAGGAGCGGGTCGTTTTTACGAGCAGTACTTC.

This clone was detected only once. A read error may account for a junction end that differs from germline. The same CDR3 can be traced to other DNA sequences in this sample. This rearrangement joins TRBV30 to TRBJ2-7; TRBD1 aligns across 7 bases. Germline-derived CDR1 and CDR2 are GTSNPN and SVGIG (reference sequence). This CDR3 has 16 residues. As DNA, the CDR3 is TGTGCTTGGAGTAAAGGGACAGACTTAACCTCCTACGAGCAGTACTTC. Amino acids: CAWSKGTDLTSYEQYF.

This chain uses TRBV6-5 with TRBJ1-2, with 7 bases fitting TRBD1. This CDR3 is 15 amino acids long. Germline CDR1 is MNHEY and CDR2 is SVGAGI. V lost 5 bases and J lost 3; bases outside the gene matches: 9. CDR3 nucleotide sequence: TGTGCCAGCAGTCCCTTTGACAGGGTACACTATGGCTACACCTTC. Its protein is CASSPFDRVHYGYTF.

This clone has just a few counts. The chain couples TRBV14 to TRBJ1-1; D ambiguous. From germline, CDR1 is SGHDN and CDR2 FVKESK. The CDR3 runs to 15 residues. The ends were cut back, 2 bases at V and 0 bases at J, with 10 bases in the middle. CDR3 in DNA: TGTGCCAGCAGCCAATTCCCGCGGATGAACACTGAAGCTTTCTTT. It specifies CASSQFPRMNTEAFF.

The CDR3 nucleotides are TGTGCCAGCTCACCTACCTACGGGAACTATGGCTACACCTTC. Translating it yields CASSPTYGNYGYTF. This chain connects TRBV18 to TRBJ1-2; D remains ambiguous. CDR1 and CDR2 from the germline V gene are KGHSH and LQKENI. The CDR3 sequence is 14 residues long. V lost 3 bases and J 2 bases, leaving 10 bases between the germline ends.

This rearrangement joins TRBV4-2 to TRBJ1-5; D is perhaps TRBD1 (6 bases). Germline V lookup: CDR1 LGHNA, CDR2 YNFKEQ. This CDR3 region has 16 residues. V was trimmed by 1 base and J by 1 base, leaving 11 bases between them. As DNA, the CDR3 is TGTGCCAGCAGCCAAGCTCAGGGGAAGAGCAATCAGCCCCAGCATTTT. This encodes CASSQAQGKSNQPQHF.

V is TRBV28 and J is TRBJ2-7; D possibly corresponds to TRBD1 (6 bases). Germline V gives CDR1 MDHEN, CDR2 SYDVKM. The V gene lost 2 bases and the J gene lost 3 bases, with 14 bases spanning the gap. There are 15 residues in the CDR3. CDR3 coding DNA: TGTGCCAGCAGTTTAATTAAGGACAGAATCTACGAGCAGTACTTC. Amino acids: CASSLIKDRIYEQYF. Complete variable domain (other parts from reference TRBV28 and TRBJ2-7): DVKVTQSSRYLVKRTGEKVFLECVQDMDHENMFWYRQDPGLGLRLIYFSYDVKMKEKGDIPEGYSVSREKKERFSLILESASTNQTSMYLCASSLIKDRIYEQYFGPGTRLTVT.

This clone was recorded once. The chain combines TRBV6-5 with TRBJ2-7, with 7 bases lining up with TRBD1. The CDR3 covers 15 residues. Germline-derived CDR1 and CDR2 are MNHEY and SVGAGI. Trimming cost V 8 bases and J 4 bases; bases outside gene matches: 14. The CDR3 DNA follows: TGTGCCAGCGGGACAGCCCATCAGCCCGTATACGAGCAGTACTTC. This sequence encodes CASGTAHQPVYEQYF.

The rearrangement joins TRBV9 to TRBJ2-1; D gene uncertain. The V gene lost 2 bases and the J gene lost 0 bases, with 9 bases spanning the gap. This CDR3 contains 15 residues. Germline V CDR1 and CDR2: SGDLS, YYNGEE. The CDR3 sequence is CASSVHFSSYNEQFF. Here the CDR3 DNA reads TGTGCCAGCAGCGTTCACTTTAGCTCCTACAATGAGCAGTTCTTC.

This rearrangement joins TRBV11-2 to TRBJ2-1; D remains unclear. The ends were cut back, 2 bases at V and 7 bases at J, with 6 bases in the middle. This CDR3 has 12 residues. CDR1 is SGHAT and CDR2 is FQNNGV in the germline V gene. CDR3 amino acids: CASSLLKNEQFF. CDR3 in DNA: TGTGCCAGCAGCTTACTTAAAAATGAGCAGTTCTTC. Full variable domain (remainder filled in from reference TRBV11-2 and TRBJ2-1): EAGVAQSPRYKIIEKRQSVAFWCNPISGHATLYWYQQILGQGPKLLIQFQNNGVVDDSQLPKDRFSAERLKGVDSTLKIQPAKLEDSAVYLCASSLLKNEQFFGPGTRLTVL.

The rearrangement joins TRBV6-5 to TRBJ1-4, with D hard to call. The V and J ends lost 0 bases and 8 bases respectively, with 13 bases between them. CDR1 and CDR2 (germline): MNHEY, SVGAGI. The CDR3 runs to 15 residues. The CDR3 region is CASSYSTGGQEKLFF. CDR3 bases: TGTGCCAGCAGTTACTCGACGGGAGGCCAAGAAAAACTGTTTTTT.

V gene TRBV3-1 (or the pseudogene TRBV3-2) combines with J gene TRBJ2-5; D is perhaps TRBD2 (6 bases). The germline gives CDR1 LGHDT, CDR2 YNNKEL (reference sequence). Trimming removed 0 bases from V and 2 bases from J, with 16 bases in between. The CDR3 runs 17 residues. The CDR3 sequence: CASSQEGGGKIQETQYF. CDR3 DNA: TGTGCCAGCAGCCAAGAGGGCGGCGGGAAAATTCAAGAGACCCAGTACTTC.

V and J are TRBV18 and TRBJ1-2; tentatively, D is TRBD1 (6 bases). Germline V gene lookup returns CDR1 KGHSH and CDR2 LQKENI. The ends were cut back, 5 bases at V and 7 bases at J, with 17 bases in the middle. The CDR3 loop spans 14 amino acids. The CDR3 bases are TGTGCCAGCTCAACAGCCGGGACACGAATTGGCTACACCTTC. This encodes CASSTAGTRIGYTF.

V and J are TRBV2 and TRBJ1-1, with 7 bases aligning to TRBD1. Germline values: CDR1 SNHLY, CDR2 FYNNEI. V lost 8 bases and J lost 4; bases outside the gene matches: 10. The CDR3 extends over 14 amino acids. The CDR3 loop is CASGRQGEATEAFF. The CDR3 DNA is TGTGCCAGCGGGCGACAGGGAGAGGCCACTGAAGCTTTCTTT.

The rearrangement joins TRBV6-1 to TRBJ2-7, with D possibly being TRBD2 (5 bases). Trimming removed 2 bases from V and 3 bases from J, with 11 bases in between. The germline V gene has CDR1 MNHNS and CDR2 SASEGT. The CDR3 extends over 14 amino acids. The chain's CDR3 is CASSETSNLYEQYF. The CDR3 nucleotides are TGTGCCAGCAGTGAAACTAGTAATCTCTACGAGCAGTACTTC.

The CDR3 DNA is TGTGCCTGGACCCGGGACAGCCCCTACGAGCAGTACTTC. It encodes CAWTRDSPYEQYF. This chain joins TRBV30 and TRBJ2-7, with 7 positions matching TRBD1. Germline CDR1 GTSNPN, CDR2 SVGIG (reference sequence). The junction had 5 bases not matched to a gene; V was cut back by 4 bases and J by 2 bases. The CDR3 sequence is 13 residues long.

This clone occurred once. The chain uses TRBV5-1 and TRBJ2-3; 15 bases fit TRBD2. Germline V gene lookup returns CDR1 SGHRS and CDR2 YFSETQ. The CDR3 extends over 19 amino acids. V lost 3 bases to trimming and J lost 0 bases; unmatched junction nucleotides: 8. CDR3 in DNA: TGCGCCAGCAGCTCGGGACTAGCGGGAGGTGAAACTAGCACAGATACGCAGTATTTT. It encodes CASSSGLAGGETSTDTQYF. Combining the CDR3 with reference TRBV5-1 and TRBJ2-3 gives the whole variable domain KAGVTQTPRYLIKTRGQQVTLSCSPISGHRSVSWYQQTPGQGLQFLFEYFSETQRNKGNFPGRFSGRQFSNSRSEMNVSTLELGDSALYLCASSSGLAGGETSTDTQYFGPGTRLTVL.

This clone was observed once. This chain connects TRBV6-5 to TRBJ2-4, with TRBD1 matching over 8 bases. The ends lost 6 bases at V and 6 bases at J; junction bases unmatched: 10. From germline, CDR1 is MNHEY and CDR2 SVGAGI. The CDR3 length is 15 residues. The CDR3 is CASSIPSGGRNIQYF. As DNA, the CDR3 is TGTGCCAGCAGCATCCCCTCAGGGGGCAGAAACATTCAGTACTTC.